This TCR beta chain was identified during a study of shared clonotypes between healthy human individuals. General study points: When naive CD4 clonotypes were compared across several donors, approximately 5% were shared. At large depth, rarefaction still showed sorted-subset sequencing to be incomplete. Expectations were that clonotype sharing among donors would be affected by sequencing depth.

This clone was detected a few times. Its antigen is undetermined. Replicate PCRs for sorted subsets used roughly 200 ng DNA; this equaled about 30,000 T cell genomes. Here immunoSEQ multiplex PCR was the method, and the copy in TCRdb shows in-frame clones only, minus some. The data contain millions of clones, about 92% of them singletons. Germline CDR1 and CDR2: ENHRY and SYGVKD. Trimming removed 0 bases from V and 5 bases from J, with 4 bases in between. The CDR3 has 12 residues. The specimen sequenced was naive CD4+ T cells from PBMCs. The subset: CD45RA+ positively selected. The genes are TRBV10-3 and TRBJ1-2; no definite D call. The receptor's source is a man between 18 and 29 years old in good health. Some clones in this sample may be carry-over from other donors' samples. CDR3 region: CAISESVYGYTF. The CDR3 region has the DNA TGTGCCATCAGTGAGTCGGTGTATGGCTACACCTTC.